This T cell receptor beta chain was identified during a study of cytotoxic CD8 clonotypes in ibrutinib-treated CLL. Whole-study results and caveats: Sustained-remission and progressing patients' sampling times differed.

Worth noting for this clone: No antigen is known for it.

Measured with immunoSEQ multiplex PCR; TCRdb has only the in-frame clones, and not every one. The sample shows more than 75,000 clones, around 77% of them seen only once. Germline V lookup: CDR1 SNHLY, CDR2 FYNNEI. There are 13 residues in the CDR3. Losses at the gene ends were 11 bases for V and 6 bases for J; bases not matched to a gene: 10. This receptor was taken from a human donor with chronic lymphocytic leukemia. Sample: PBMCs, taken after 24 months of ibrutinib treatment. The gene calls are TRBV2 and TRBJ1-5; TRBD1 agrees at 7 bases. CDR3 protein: CASQGEGGQPQHF. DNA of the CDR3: TGTGCCTCGCAGGGGGAAGGGGGTCAGCCCCAGCATTTT.